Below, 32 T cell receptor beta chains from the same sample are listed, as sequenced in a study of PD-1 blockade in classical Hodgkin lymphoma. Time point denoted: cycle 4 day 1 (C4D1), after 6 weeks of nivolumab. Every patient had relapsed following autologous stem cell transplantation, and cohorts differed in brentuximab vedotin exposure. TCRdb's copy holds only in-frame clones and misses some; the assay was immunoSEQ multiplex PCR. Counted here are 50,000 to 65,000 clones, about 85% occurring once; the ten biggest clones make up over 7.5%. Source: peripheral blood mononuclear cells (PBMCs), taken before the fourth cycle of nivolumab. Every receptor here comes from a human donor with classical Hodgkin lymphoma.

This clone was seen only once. The DNA of the CDR3 is TGTGCCAGCAGCCCTTTCGCGGGGTCTGAAGCTTTCTTT. The encoded protein is CASSPFAGSEAFF. The chain combines TRBV11-3 with TRBJ1-1; D uncertain. Germline CDR1 reads SGHNT; CDR2 reads YENEEA. Between the trimmed V and J ends, which lost 5 bases and 6 bases, there was a span of 13 bases. The CDR3 loop spans 13 amino acids.

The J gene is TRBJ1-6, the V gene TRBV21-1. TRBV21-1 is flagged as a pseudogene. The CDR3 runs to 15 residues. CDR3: CASSIFGPPNSPLHF. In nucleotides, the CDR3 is TGTGCCAGCAGCATTTTTGGACCGCCTAATTCACCCCTCCACTTT.

The CDR3 loop reads CASSLVGSQETQYF. The CDR3 bases are TGCGCCAGCAGCTTGGTAGGCAGCCAAGAGACCCAGTACTTC. The chain is built from TRBV5-1 and TRBJ2-5; D is undetermined. This CDR3 has 14 amino acids. The V gene's germline CDR1 is SGHRS and CDR2 YFSETQ. V lost 0 bases and J 1 base, leaving 7 bases between the germline ends.

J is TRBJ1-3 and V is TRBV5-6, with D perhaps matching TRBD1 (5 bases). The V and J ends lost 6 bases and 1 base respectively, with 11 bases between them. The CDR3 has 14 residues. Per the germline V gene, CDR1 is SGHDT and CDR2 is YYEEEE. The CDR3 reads CASTLSGSGNTIYF. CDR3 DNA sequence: TGTGCCAGCACCCTCTCAGGGTCTGGAAACACCATATATTTT.

The CDR3, as DNA: TGTGCCAGCAGTGAAGGTAGGGGGCCCCAGCATTTT. Translation gives CASSEGRGPQHF. The V call is TRBV6-1, the J call TRBJ1-5, with D perhaps TRBD1 (5 bases). Trimming cost V 1 base and J 9 bases, with 7 bases left between them. Looked up from germline, CDR1 is MNHNS and CDR2 is SASEGT. The CDR3 is 12 amino acids.

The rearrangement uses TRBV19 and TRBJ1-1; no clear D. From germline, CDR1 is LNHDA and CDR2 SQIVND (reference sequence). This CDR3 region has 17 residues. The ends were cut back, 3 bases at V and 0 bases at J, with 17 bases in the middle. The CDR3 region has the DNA TGTGCCAGTAGTATTGGGGAGGGTCGTCCCATGAACACTGAAGCTTTCTTT. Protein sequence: CASSIGEGRPMNTEAFF. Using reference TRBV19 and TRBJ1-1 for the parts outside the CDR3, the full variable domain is DGGITQSPKYLFRKEGQNVTLSCEQNLNHDAMYWYRQDPGQGLRLIYYSQIVNDFQKGDIAEGYSVSREKKESFPLTVTSAQKNPTAFYLCASSIGEGRPMNTEAFFGQGTRLTVV.

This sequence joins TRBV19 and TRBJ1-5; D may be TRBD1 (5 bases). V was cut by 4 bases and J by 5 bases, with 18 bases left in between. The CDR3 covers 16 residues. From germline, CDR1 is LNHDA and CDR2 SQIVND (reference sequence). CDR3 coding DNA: TGTGCCAGTAGTACCTCCCAGGGCCGGCGGGATCAGCCCCAGCATTTT. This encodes CASSTSQGRRDQPQHF.

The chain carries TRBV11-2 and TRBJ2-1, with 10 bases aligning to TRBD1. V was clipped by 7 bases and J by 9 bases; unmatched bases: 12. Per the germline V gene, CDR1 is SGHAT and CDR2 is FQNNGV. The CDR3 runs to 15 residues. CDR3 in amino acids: CASTAGQGLFVEQFF. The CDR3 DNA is TGTGCCAGCACTGCGGGACAGGGGCTTTTCGTTGAGCAGTTCTTC.

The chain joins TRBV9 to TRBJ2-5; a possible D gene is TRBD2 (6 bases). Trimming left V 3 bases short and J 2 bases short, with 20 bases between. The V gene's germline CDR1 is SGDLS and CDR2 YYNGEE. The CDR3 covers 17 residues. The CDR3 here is CASSEHRAPGDQETQYF. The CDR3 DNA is TGTGCCAGCAGCGAACACCGGGCCCCGGGGGATCAAGAGACCCAGTACTTC.

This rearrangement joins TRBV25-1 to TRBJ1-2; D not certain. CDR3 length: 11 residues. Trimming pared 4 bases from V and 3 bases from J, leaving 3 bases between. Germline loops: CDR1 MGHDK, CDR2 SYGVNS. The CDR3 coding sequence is TGTGCCAGCAGTGGATACTATGGCTACACCTTC. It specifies CASSGYYGYTF.

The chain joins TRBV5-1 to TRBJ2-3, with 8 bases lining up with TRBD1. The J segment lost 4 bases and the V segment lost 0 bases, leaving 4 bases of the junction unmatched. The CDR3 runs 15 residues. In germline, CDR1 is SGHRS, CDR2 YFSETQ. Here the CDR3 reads CASSLAGGAADTQYF. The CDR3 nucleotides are TGCGCCAGCAGCTTGGCAGGGGGCGCAGCAGATACGCAGTATTTT.

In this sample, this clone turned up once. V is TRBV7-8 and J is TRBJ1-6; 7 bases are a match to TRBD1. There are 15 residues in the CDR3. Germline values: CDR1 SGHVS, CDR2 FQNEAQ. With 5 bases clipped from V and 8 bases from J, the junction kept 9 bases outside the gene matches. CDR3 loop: CASSITGAGDSPLHF. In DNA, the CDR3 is TGTGCCAGCAGCATAACAGGGGCGGGGGATTCACCCCTCCACTTT.

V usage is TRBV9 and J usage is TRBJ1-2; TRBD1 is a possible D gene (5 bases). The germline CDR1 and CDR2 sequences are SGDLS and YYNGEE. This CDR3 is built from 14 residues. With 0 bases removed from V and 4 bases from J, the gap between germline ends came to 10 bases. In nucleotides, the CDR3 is TGTGCCAGCAGCGTAGCGGTTGGGGGCTATGGCTACACCTTC. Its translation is CASSVAVGGYGYTF.

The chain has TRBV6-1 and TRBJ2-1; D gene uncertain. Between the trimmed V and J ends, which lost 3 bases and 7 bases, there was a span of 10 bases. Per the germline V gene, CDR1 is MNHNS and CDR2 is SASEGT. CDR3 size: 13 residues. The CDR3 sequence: CASSEGYFNEQFF. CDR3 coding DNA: TGTGCCAGCAGTGAGGGCTACTTTAATGAGCAGTTCTTC.

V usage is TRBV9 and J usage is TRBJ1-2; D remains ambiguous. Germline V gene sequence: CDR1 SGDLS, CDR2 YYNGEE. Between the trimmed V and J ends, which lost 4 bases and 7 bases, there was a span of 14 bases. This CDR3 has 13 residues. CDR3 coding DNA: TGTGCCAGCAGCCTTACCGAATTGAGTGGCTACACCTTC. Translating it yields CASSLTELSGYTF.

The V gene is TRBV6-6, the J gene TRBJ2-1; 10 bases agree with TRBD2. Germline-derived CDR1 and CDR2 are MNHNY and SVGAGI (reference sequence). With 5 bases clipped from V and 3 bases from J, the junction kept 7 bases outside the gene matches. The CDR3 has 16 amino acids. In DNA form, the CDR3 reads TGTGCCAGCAGTGGAAGCGGGGGGGCCGTCTACAATGAGCAGTTCTTC. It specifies CASSGSGGAVYNEQFF.

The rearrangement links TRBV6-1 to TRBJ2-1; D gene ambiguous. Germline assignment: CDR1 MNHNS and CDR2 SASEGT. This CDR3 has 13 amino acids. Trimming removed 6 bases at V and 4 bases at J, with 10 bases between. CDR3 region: CASRQTTYNEQFF. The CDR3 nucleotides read TGTGCCAGCAGGCAGACGACGTACAATGAGCAGTTCTTC.

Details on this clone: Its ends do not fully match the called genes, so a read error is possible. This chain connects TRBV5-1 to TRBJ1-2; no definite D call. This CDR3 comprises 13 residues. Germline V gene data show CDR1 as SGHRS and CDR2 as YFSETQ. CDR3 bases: TGCGCCAGCAGTTTGGGGATTAACTATGGCTACACCTTC. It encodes CASSLGINYGYTF.

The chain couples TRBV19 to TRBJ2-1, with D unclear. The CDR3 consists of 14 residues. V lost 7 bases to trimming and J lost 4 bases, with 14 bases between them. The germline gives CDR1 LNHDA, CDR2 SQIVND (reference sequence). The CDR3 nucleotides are TGTGCCAGTAAAGAGACCGTGGCTTACAATGAGCAGTTCTTC. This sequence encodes CASKETVAYNEQFF.

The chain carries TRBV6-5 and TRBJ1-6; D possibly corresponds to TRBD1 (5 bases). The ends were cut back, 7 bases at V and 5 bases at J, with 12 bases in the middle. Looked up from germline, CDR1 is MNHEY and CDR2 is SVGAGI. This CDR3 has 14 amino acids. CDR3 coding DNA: TGTGCCAGCACCCCTTGGGGGGATAATTCACCCCTCCACTTT. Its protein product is CASTPWGDNSPLHF.

DNA for the CDR3: TGCGCCAGCAGCGACTCCGGGACAATCGCCGGGGAGCTGTTTTTT. Amino acid sequence: CASSDSGTIAGELFF. The chain has TRBV4-1 and TRBJ2-2, with a weak D call TRBD1 (6 bases). CDR3 size: 15 residues. CDR1 and CDR2 from the germline V gene are MGHRA and YSYEKL. The ends were cut back, 5 bases at V and 6 bases at J, with 16 bases in the middle.

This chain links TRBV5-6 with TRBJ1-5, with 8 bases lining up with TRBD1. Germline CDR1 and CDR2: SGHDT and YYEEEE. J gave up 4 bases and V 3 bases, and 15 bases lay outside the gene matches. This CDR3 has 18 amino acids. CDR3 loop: CASSSRFGTGNRNQPQHF. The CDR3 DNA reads TGTGCCAGCAGCTCAAGGTTTGGGACAGGAAACCGGAATCAGCCCCAGCATTTT.

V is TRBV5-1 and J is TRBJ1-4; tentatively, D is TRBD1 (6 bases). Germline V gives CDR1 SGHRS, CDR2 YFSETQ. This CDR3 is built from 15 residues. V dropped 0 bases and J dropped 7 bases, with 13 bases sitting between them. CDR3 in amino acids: CASSLGQGPGEKLFF. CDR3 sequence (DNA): TGCGCCAGCAGCTTGGGCCAGGGGCCAGGTGAAAAACTGTTTTTT.

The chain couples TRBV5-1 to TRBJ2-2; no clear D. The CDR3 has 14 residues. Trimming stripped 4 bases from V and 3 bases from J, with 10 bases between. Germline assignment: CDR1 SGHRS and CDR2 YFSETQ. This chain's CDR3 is CASSVPKDTGELFF. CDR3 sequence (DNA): TGCGCCAGCAGCGTCCCTAAGGACACCGGGGAGCTGTTTTTT.

This chain's CDR3 is CASRSGGFGANVLTF. CDR3 nucleotide sequence: TGTGCCAGCAGGTCAGGGGGCTTTGGGGCCAACGTCCTGACTTTC. This sequence joins TRBV6-5 and TRBJ2-6, with 8 bases identical to TRBD1. V lost 6 bases to trimming and J lost 3 bases; unmatched junction nucleotides: 4. This CDR3 contains 15 residues. Germline loops: CDR1 MNHEY, CDR2 SVGAGI.

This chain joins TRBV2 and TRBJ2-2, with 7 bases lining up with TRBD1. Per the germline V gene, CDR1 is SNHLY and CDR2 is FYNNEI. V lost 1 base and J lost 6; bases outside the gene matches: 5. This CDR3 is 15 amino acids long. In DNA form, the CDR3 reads TGTGCCAGCAGTGAAGAGGGGGCGAAAGCCGGGGAGCTGTTTTTT. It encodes CASSEEGAKAGELFF. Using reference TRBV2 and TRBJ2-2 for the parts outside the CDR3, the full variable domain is EPEVTQTPSHQVTQMGQEVILRCVPISNHLYFYWYRQILGQKVEFLVSFYNNEISEKSEIFDDQFSVERPDGSNFTLKIRSTKLEDSAMYFCASSEEGAKAGELFFGEGSRLTVL.

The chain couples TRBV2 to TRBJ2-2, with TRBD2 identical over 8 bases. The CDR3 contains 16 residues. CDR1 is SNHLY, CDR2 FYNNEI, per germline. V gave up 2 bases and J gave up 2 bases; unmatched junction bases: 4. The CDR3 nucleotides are TGTGCCAGCAGTGAACGCGGGGGGCGAAACACCGGGGAGCTGTTTTTT. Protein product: CASSERGGRNTGELFF. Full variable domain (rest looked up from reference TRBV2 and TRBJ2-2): EPEVTQTPSHQVTQMGQEVILRCVPISNHLYFYWYRQILGQKVEFLVSFYNNEISEKSEIFDDQFSVERPDGSNFTLKIRSTKLEDSAMYFCASSERGGRNTGELFFGEGSRLTVL.

The CDR3: CATLAGGRNEQFF. Written as DNA, the CDR3 is TGTGCCACCTTAGCGGGGGGGAGAAATGAGCAGTTCTTC. The chain links TRBV10-3 to TRBJ2-1; 11 bases agree with TRBD2. This CDR3 has 13 residues. The V gene end was trimmed by 10 bases and the J gene end by 7 bases; junction bases not matched to a gene: 6. CDR1 and CDR2 (germline): ENHRY, SYGVKD.

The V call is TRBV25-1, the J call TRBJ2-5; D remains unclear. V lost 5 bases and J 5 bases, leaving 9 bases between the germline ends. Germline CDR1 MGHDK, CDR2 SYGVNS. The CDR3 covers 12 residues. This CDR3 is CASSKMMETQYF. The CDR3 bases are TGTGCCAGCAGTAAAATGATGGAGACCCAGTACTTC. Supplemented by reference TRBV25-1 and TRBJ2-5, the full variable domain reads EADIYQTPRYLVIGTGKKITLECSQTMGHDKMYWYQQDPGMELHLIHYSYGVNSTEKGDLSSESTVSRIRTEHFPLTLESARPSHTSQYLCASSKMMETQYFGPGTRLLVL.

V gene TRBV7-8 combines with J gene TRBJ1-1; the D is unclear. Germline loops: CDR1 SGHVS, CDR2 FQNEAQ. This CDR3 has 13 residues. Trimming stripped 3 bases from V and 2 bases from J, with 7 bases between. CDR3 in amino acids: CASSFNQNTEAFF. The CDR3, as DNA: TGTGCCAGCAGCTTTAATCAAAACACTGAAGCTTTCTTT.

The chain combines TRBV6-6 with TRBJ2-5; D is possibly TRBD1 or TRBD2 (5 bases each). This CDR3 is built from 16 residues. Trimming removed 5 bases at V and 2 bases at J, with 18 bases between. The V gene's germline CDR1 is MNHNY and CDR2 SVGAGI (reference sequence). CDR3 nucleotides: TGTGCCAGCAGTCATCACATTCCGGGACCTCAAGAGACCCAGTACTTC. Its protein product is CASSHHIPGPQETQYF.

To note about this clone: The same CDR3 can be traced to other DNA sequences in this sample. CDR3 sequence: CASRIREYSNQPQHF. DNA for the CDR3: TGTGCCAGCAGGATCAGGGAGTATAGCAATCAGCCCCAGCATTTT. V and J are TRBV6-5 and TRBJ1-5; D may be TRBD1 (5 bases). Between the trimmed V and J ends, which lost 6 bases and 0 bases, there was a span of 12 bases. Looked up from germline, CDR1 is MNHEY and CDR2 is SVGAGI. CDR3 length: 15 amino acids.